This TCR beta chain was documented in a study of identical twins. TCRdb ran MiXCR on the 5' RACE reads and lists one entry per CDR3 protein. The sample comprises hundreds of thousands of distinct CDR3 sequences, 15% to 20% of which are singletons, and 10% to 15% rests with the top ten. Worth noting for this clonotype: No antigen is known for it.

The CDR3 has 15 residues. V was cut by 3 bases and J by 2 bases, with 8 bases left in between. In germline, CDR1 is SEHNR, CDR2 FQNEAQ (reference sequence). Findings and limits, study-wide: The study found that models underestimated out-of-frame TCR alpha sharing in monozygotic twins.

This sample was also put to use in a study of T cells expressing NK-cell markers.

This TCR was sampled from a woman younger than 35 in good health. The chain is built from TRBV7-9 and TRBJ2-6, with D perhaps TRBD1 (5 bases). Sequencing used PBMCs. CDR3 amino acids: CASSFLTAGANVLTF. In DNA, the CDR3 is TGTGCCAGCAGCTTTCTGACAGCTGGGGCCAACGTCCTGACTTTC. Based on the CDR3 plus reference TRBV7-9 and TRBJ2-6, the full variable domain is DTGVSQNPRHKITKRGQNVTFRCDPISEHNRLYWYRQTLGQGPEFLTYFQNEAQLEKSRLLSDRFSAERPKGSFSTLEIQRTEQGDSAMYLCASSFLTAGANVLTFGAGSRLTVL.